Reported below is one T cell receptor beta chain. Its specificity is not known. The CDR3 is 14 amino acids. Germline values: CDR1 DFQATT, CDR2 SNEGSKA (reference sequence). Losses at the gene ends were 3 bases for V and 4 bases for J; bases not matched to a gene: 8. TCRdb processed the RT-PCR reads anew with MiXCR; each CDR3 protein has one entry. Of fewer than 600,000 distinct CDR3 sequences detected, approximately 7.3% appear once; the ten largest clones hold 10% to 15%. The data derive from a study of response to subunit inactivated influenza vaccine. Findings and caveats of the study: Few additional T cells are recruited per seasonal influenza vaccination, authors suggested.

This specimen consisted of PBMCs from blood, obtained around 25 months after vaccination. The chain recombines TRBV20-1 with TRBJ1-1, with 7 bases matching TRBD1. This TCR was recovered from a man between 50 and 75 years old who received an inactivated influenza vaccine. CDR3 DNA sequence: TGCAGTGCTAGGGACCCGGGACAGCCCACTGAAGCTTTCTTT. Translated: CSARDPGQPTEAFF.